This T cell receptor beta chain was documented in a study of T cells in Graves' hyperthyroidism and ophthalmopathy. V lost 2 bases and J lost 1; bases outside the gene matches: 9. Germline V CDR1 and CDR2: MNHEY, SVGEGT. The CDR3 spans 17 residues. Researchers amplified the TCR beta CDR3 regions from RNA transcripts. The HTBI primer set served for first-round RT-PCR of the TCR CDR3. TCRdb re-called the multiplex PCR reads with MiXCR, one entry per CDR3 protein. The sample records approximately 24,000 distinct CDR3 sequences, around 54% being singletons. This clonotype occurred many times. Input material: blood. The sequence derives from a woman aged 40 to 49 with Graves' hyperthyroidism that later progressed to Graves' ophthalmopathy. V is TRBV6-2 or TRBV6-3 and J is TRBJ1-2; 8 bases fit TRBD1. The CDR3 protein is CASSYPSDRGSNYGYTF. For the CDR3, the DNA is TGTGCCAGCAGTTACCCGAGCGACAGGGGAAGTAACTATGGCTACACCTTC.